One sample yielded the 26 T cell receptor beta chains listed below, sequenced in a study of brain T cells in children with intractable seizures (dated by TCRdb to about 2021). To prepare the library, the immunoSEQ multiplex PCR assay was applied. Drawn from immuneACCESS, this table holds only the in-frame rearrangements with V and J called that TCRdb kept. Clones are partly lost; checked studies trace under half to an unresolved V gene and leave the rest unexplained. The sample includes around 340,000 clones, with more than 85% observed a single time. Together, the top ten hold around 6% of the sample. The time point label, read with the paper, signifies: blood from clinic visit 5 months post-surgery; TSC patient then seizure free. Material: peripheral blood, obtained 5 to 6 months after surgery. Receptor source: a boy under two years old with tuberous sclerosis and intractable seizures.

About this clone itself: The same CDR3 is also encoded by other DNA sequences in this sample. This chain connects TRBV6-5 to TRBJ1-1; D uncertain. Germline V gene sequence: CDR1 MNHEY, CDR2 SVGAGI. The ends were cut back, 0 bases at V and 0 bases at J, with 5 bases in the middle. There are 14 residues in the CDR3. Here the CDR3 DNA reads TGTGCCAGCAGTTACTCGTCTATGAACACTGAAGCTTTCTTT. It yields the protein CASSYSSMNTEAFF.

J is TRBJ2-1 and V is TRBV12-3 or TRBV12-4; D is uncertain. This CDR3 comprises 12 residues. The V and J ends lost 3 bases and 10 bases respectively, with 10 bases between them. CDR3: CASSFTGTEQFF. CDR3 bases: TGTGCCAGCAGTTTTACGGGCACAGAGCAGTTCTTC.

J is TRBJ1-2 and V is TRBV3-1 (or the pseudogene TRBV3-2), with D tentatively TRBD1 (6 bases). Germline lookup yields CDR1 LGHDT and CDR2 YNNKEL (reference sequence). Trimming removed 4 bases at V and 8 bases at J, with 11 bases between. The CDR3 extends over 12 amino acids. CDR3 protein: CASSLQGRGYTF. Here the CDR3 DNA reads TGTGCCAGCAGCCTTCAGGGGCGAGGCTACACCTTC.

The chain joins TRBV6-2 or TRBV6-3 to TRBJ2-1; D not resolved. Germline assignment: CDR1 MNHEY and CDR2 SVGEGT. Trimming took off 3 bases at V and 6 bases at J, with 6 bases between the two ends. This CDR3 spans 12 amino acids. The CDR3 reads CASSYIGNEQFF. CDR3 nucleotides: TGTGCCAGCAGTTATATAGGCAATGAGCAGTTCTTC.

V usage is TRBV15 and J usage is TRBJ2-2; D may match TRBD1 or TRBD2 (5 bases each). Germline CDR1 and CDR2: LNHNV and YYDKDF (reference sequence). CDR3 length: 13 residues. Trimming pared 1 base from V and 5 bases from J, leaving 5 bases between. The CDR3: CATSRGGTGELFF. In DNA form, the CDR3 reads TGTGCCACCAGCAGAGGGGGGACCGGGGAGCTGTTTTTT.

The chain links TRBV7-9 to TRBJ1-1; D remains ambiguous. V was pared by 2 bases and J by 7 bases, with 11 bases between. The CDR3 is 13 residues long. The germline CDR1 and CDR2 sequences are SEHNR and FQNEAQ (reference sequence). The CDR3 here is CASSLRALNEAFF. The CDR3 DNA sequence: TGTGCCAGCAGCTTACGGGCTCTTAATGAAGCTTTCTTT.

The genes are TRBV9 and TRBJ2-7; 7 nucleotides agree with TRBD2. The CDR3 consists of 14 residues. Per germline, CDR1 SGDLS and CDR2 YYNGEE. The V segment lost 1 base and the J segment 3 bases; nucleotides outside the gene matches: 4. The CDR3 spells CASSVRQRDYEQYF. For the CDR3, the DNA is TGTGCCAGCAGCGTACGTCAGCGGGACTACGAGCAGTACTTC.

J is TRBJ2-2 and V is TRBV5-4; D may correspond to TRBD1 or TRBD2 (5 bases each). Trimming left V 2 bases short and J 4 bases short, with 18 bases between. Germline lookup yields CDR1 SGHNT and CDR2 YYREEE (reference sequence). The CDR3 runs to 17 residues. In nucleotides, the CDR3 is TGTGCCAGCAGCTTCTTTATCCTTGGGGACGGCACCGGGGAGCTGTTTTTT. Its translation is CASSFFILGDGTGELFF.

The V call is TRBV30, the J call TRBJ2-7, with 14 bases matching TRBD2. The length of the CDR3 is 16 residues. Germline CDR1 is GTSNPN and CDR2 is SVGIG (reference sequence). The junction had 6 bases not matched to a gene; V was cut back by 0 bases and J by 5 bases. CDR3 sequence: CAWSVRGTSGRNEQYF. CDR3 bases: TGTGCCTGGAGTGTTCGCGGGACTAGCGGGAGAAACGAGCAGTACTTC.

The CDR3 sequence: CASSAWTSGRRYEQFF. The CDR3 nucleotides are TGTGCCAGCAGCGCTTGGACTAGCGGCAGGAGGTATGAGCAGTTCTTC. The V and J genes are TRBV9 and TRBJ2-1; TRBD2 aligns across 10 bases. Germline V gene lookup returns CDR1 SGDLS and CDR2 YYNGEE. The CDR3 consists of 16 residues. The junction had 11 bases not matched to a gene; V was cut back by 3 bases and J by 8 bases.

CDR3 nucleotides: TGTGCCAGCTCACCCCTAACTGGACAGGGGTACACCGGGGAGCTGTTTTTT. This codes for CASSPLTGQGYTGELFF. The V call is TRBV18, the J call TRBJ2-2, with 9 positions matching TRBD1. The CDR3 consists of 17 residues. The J segment lost 3 bases and the V segment lost 3 bases, leaving 8 bases of the junction unmatched. The germline CDR1 and CDR2 sequences are KGHSH and LQKENI.

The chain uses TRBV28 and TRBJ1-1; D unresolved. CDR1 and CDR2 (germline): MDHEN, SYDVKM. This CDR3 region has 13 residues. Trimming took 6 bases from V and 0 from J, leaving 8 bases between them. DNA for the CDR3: TGTGCCAGCAGCAGAACCTTGAACACTGAAGCTTTCTTT. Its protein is CASSRTLNTEAFF.

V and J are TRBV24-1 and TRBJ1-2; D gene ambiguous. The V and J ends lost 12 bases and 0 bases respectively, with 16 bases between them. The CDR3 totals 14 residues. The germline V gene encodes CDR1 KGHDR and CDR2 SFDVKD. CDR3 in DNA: TGTGCCTCCGGACCCTTAGACTCTAACTATGGCTACACCTTC. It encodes CASGPLDSNYGYTF.

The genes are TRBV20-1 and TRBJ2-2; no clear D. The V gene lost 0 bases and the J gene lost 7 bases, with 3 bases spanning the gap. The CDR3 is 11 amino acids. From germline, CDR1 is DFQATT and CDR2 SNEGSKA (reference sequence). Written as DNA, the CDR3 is TGCAGTGCTAGAGAAGTCGGGGAGCTGTTTTTT. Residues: CSAREVGELFF.

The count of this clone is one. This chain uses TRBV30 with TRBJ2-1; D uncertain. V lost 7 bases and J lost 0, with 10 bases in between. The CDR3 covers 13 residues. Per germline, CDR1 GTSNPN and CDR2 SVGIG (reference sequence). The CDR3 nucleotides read TGTGCCTCCCACAGCGACTCCTACAATGAGCAGTTCTTC. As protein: CASHSDSYNEQFF.

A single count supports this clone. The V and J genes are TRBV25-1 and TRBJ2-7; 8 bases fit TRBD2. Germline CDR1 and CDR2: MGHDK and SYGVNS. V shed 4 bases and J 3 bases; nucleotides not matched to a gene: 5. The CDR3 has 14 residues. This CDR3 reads CASSGAGVGYEQYF. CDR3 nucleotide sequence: TGTGCCAGCAGTGGAGCGGGGGTGGGCTACGAGCAGTACTTC.

This CDR3 is CASSSLLGHSYEQYF. In DNA, the CDR3 is TGTGCCAGCAGCTCGCTTCTCGGACACTCCTACGAGCAGTACTTC. V is TRBV6-5 and J is TRBJ2-7, with D possibly TRBD1 on 5 matching bases. This CDR3 is built from 15 residues. V lost 6 bases and J 0 bases, leaving 15 bases between the germline ends. The V gene's germline CDR1 is MNHEY and CDR2 SVGAGI.

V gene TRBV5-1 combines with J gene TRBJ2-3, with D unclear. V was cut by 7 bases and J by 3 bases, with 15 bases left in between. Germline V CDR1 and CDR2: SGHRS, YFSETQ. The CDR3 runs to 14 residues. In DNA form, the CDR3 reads TGCGCCAGCTGGTCGGCTATCGCTACAGATACGCAGTATTTT. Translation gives CASWSAIATDTQYF. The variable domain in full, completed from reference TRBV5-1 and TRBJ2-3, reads KAGVTQTPRYLIKTRGQQVTLSCSPISGHRSVSWYQQTPGQGLQFLFEYFSETQRNKGNFPGRFSGRQFSNSRSEMNVSTLELGDSALYLCASWSAIATDTQYFGPGTRLTVL.

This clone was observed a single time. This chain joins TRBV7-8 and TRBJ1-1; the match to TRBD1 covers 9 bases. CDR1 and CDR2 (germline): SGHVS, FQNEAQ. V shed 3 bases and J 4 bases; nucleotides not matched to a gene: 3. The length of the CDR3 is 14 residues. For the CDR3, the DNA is TGTGCCAGCAGCTTCGACAGGGGGGGCACTGAAGCTTTCTTT. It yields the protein CASSFDRGGTEAFF.

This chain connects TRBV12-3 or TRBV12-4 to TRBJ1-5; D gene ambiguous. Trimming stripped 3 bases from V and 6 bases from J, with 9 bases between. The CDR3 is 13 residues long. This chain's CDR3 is CASSFTSTQPQHF. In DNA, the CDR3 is TGTGCCAGCAGTTTTACGAGTACTCAGCCCCAGCATTTT.

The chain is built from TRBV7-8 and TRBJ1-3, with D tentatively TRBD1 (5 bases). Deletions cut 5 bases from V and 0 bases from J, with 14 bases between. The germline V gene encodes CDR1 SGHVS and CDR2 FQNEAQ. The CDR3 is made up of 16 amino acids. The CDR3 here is CASSPRQRASGNTIYF. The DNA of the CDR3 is TGTGCCAGCAGCCCCCGACAGCGTGCCTCTGGAAACACCATATATTTT. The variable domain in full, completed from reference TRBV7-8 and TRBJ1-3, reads GAGVSQSPRYKVAKRGQDVALRCDPISGHVSLFWYQQALGQGPEFLTYFQNEAQLDKSGLPSDRFFAERPEGSVSTLKIQRTQQEDSAVYLCASSPRQRASGNTIYFGEGSWLTVV.

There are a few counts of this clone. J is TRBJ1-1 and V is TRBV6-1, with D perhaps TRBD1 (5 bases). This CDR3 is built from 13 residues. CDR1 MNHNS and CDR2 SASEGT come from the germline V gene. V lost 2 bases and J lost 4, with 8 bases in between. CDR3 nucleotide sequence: TGTGCCAGCAGTGAACTCAGGGCCACTGAAGCTTTCTTT. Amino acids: CASSELRATEAFF.

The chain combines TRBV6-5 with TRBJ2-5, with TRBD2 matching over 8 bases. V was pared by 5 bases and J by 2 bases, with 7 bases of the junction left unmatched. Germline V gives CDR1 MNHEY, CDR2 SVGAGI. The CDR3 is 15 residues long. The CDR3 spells CASSPLLAVQETQYF. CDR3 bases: TGTGCCAGCAGTCCCCTACTAGCGGTGCAAGAGACCCAGTACTTC.

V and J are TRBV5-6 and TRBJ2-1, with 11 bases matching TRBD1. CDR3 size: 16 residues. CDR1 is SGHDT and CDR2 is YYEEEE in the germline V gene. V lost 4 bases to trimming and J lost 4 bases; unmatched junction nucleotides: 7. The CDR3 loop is CASSVPGTGGYNEQFF. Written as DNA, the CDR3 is TGTGCCAGCAGCGTCCCCGGGACAGGGGGTTACAATGAGCAGTTCTTC.

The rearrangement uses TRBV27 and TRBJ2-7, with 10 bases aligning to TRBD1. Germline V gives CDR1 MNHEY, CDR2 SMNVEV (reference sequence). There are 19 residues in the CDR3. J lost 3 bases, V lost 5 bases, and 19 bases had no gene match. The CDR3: CASSPGLRTGGRISYEQYF. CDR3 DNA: TGTGCCAGCAGTCCCGGCCTCCGGACAGGGGGGCGTATTAGCTACGAGCAGTACTTC.

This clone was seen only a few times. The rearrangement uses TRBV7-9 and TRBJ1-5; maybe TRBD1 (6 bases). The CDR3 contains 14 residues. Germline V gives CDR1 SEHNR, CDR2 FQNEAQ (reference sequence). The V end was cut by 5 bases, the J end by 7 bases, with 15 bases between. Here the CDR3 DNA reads TGTGCCAGCAGCAGGACAGACTCGAGGCAGCCCCAGCATTTT. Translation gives CASSRTDSRQPQHF.